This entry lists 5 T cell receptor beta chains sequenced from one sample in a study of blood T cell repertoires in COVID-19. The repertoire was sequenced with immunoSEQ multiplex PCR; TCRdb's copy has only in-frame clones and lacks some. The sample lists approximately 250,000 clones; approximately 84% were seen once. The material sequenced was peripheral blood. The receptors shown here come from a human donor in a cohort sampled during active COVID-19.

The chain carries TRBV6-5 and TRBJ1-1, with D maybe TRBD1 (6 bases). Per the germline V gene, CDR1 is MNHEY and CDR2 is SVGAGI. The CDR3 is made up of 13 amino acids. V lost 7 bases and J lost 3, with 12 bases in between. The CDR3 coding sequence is TGTGCCAGCACCTTAAGACAGGACACTGAAGCTTTCTTT. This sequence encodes CASTLRQDTEAFF.

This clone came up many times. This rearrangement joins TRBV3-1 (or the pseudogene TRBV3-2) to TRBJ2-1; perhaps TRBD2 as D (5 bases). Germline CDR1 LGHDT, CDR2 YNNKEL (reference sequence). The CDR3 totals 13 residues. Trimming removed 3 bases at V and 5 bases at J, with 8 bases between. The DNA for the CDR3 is TGTGCCAGCAGCCAGCCGGGAAACAATGAGCAGTTCTTC. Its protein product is CASSQPGNNEQFF.

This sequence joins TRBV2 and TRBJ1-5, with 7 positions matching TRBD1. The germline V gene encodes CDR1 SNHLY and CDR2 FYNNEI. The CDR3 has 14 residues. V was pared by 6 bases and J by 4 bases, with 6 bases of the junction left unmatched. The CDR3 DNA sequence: TGTGCCAGCAGCCGACAGGGAAAGAATCAGCCCCAGCATTTT. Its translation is CASSRQGKNQPQHF.

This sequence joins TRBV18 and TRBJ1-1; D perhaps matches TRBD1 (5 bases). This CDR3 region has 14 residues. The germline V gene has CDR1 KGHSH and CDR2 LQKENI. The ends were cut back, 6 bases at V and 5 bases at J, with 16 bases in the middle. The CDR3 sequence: CASSPTTAGTEAFF. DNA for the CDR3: TGTGCCAGCTCCCCAACCACTGCAGGGACTGAAGCTTTCTTT. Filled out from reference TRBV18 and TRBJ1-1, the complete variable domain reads NAGVMQNPRHLVRRRGQEARLRCSPMKGHSHVYWYRQLPEEGLKFMVYLQKENIIDESGMPKERFSAEFPKEGPSILRIQQVVRGDSAAYFCASSPTTAGTEAFFGQGTRLTVV.

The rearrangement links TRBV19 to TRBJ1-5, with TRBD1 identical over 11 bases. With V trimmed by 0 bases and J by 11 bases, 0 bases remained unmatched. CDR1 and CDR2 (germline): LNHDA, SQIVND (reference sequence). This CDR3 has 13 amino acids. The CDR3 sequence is CASSIEGQGAQHF. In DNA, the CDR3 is TGTGCCAGTAGTATAGAGGGACAGGGGGCCCAGCATTTT.